The sequence of this TCR beta chain was determined in a study of blood T cells in healthy people across ages. Study in general: With template switching, about one barcoded beta molecule was captured per two T cells.

This clonotype was counted only a few times. Its antigen remains unknown. The use of a sample-barcoded 5' primer and a J-beta primer mix characterized a second PCR of 7 to 11 cycles. A template-switch adaptor containing 12 random nucleotides labeled each cDNA molecule. TCRdb re-analysed the 5' RACE reads in MiXCR, keeping a single row per CDR3 protein. The table includes almost 550,000 distinct CDR3 sequences, about 25% detected once. Study-level findings and limits: Diversity of TCR beta correlated strongly with naive T cell percentage.

This sample also belongs to another study, concerning T cells of mothers and their children. This second report adds: A few healthy Caucasian mothers, along with their six children, were the donors.

This clonotype originated in a boy aged 10-17 years in good health. The specimen sequenced was blood.

The CDR3 loop reads CASNTRSSYNEQFF. Written as DNA, the CDR3 is TGTGCCAGCAACACCAGGAGCTCCTACAATGAGCAGTTCTTC. The rearrangement uses TRBV28 and TRBJ2-1; D unclear. V was cut by 7 bases and J by 0 bases, with 10 bases left in between. The germline V gene encodes CDR1 MDHEN and CDR2 SYDVKM. There are 14 residues in the CDR3.